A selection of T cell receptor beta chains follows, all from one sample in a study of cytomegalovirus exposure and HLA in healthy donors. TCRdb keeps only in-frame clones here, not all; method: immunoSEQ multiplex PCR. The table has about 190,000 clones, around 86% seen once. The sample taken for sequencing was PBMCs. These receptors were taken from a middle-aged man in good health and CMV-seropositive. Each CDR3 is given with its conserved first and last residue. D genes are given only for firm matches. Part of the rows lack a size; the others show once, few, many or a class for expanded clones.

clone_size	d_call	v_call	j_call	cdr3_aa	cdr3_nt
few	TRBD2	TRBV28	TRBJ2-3	CASSSGGDTDTQYF	TGTGCCAGCAGTTCGGGGGGGGACACAGATACGCAGTATTTT
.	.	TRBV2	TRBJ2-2	CASKRAYSNTGELFF	TGTGCCAGCAAGAGGGCGTACTCGAACACCGGGGAGCTGTTTTTT
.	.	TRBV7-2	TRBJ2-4	CASSFRSTNIQYF	TGTGCCAGCAGCTTTCGATCCACTAACATTCAGTACTTC
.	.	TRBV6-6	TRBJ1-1	CASSYSSPNTEAFF	TGTGCCAGCAGTTACTCGTCTCCGAACACTGAAGCTTTCTTT
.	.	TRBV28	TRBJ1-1	CASSPAQRGAFF	TGTGCCAGCAGTCCGGCCCAGCGAGGAGCTTTCTTT
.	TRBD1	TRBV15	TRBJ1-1	CATSTWTGNTEAFF	TGTGCCACCAGCACCTGGACAGGGAACACTGAAGCTTTCTTT
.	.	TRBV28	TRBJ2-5	CASSLSLGQKETQYF	TGTGCCAGCAGTTTATCCCTGGGACAAAAAGAGACCCAGTACTTC
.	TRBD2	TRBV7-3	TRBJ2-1	CASSLYLRGVEGGNEQFF	TGTGCCAGCAGCTTATACTTGCGGGGGGTAGAAGGGGGCAATGAGCAGTTCTTC
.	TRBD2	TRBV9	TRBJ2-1	CASSVGSGGPYNEQFF	TGTGCCAGCAGCGTAGGGAGCGGGGGGCCTTACAATGAGCAGTTCTTC
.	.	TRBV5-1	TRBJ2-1	CASRDSSSSYNEQFF	TGCGCCAGCAGGGACTCCAGCAGCTCCTACAATGAGCAGTTCTTC
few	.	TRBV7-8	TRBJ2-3	CASSLGGTTDTQYF	TGTGCCAGCAGCTTAGGGGGGACTACAGATACGCAGTATTTT
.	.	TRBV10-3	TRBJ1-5	CAISEPGLAGDQPQHF	TGTGCCATCAGTGAGCCAGGTCTCGCGGGGGATCAGCCCCAGCATTTT
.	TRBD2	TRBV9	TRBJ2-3	CASSVGGTSGGITDTQYF	TGTGCCAGCAGCGTAGGGGGGACTAGCGGGGGTATCACAGATACGCAGTATTTT
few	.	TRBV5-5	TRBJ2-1	CASSLLAGNEQFF	TGTGCCAGCAGCTTATTGGCGGGCAATGAGCAGTTCTTC
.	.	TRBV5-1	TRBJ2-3	CASSLGHRVFSDTQYF	TGCGCCAGCAGCTTGGGTCACAGGGTTTTCTCAGATACGCAGTATTTT
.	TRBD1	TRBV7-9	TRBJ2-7	CASSLGLGQVTSYEQYF	TGTGCCAGCAGCTTAGGACTGGGACAGGTCACAAGCTACGAGCAGTACTTC
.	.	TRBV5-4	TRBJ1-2	CASSLGEDGNYGYTF	TGTGCCAGCAGCTTGGGGGAGGACGGTAACTATGGCTACACCTTC
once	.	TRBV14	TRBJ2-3	CASRGGLATDTQYF	TGTGCCAGCAGAGGCGGGTTGGCGACAGATACGCAGTATTTT
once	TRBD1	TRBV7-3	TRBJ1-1	CASSLFRGSPEAFF	TGTGCCAGCAGTCTATTCAGGGGGTCTCCTGAAGCTTTCTTT
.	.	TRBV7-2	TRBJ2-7	CASSLGVGTEFGAGEQYF	TGTGCCAGCAGCTTAGGGGTGGGGACGGAGTTTGGAGCGGGCGAGCAGTACTTC
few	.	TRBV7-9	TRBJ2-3	CASSPHGSSTDTQYF	TGTGCCAGCAGCCCCCATGGCAGTAGCACAGATACGCAGTATTTT
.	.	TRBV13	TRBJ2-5	CASSFSSLEQYF	TGTGCCAGCAGCTTTTCTAGTCTGGAGCAGTACTTC
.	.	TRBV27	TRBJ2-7	CASSLFTGSSYEQYF	TGTGCCAGCAGTTTATTCACGGGGTCCTCCTACGAGCAGTACTTC